This record covers a single T cell receptor beta chain. Original processing notes: Amplification from reference gene primers served as the basis for estimated nucleated cell counts. The data were produced by immunoSEQ multiplex PCR, yet TCRdb's version contains in-frame clones alone and is incomplete. V, J and clone size are taken as reported in that table, and D and trimming were inferred from the DNA itself. Among about 15,000 clones listed, around four fifths were seen once. These data originate in a study of blood T cell repertoires in COVID-19. Study information: Spain, Italy and the United States supplied samples that represented acute and convalescent COVID-19. PBMCs, B-cell-depleted T cells, or T cells provided the cDNA or gDNA that made up the material.

The sequence was collected from a man aged 65 to 79 with active or convalescent COVID-19. The sample comprised peripheral blood.

Here the CDR3 DNA reads TGTGCCAGCCTTGGCGTCAGGGATCAGCCCCAGCATTTT. It specifies CASLGVRDQPQHF. The V call is TRBV2, the J call TRBJ1-5; D perhaps matches TRBD1 (5 bases). V lost 8 bases to trimming and J lost 5 bases, with 13 bases between them. The length of the CDR3 is 13 residues. Germline-derived CDR1 and CDR2 are SNHLY and FYNNEI.